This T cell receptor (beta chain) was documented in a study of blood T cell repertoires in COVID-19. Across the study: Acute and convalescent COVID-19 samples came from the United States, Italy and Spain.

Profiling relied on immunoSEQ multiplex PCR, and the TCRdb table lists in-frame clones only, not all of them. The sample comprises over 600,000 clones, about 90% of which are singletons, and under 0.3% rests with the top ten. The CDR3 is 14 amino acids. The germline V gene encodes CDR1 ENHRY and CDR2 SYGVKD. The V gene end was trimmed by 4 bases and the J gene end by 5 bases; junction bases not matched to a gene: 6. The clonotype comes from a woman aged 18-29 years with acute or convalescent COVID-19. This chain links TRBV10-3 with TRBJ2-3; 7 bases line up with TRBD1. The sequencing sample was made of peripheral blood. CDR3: CAISGRQGLDTQYF. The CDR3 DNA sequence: TGTGCCATCAGTGGCAGACAGGGTTTAGATACGCAGTATTTT.